This T cell receptor (beta chain) was identified during a study of T cell responses to AZD1222 COVID-19 vaccine. This clone has more than one count but fewer than ten. The CDR3 length is 16 residues. V was clipped by 3 bases and J by 0 bases; unmatched bases: 6. Germline CDR1 and CDR2: MNHEY and SVGEGT. Some clones are missing from TCRdb's copy, which holds only in-frame ones; the method was immunoSEQ multiplex PCR. In the table there are about 140,000 clones, roughly 90% of which are singletons. The chain has TRBV6-2 or TRBV6-3 and TRBJ1-1; TRBD1 agrees at 8 bases. The sequenced sample was peripheral blood, obtained 28 days after the second AZD1222 dose. This clonotype was sampled from an adult who received the AZD1222 COVID-19 vaccine. In DNA form, the CDR3 reads TGTGCCAGCAGTTATACTACAGGGGGGATGAACACTGAAGCTTTCTTT. Protein: CASSYTTGGMNTEAFF.